Here is one T cell receptor (beta chain) with its context. This specimen belongs to a study of blood T cell repertoires in COVID-19. Background on the study: Spain, Italy and the United States supplied samples that represented acute and convalescent COVID-19. PBMCs, B-cell-depleted T cells, or T cells provided the cDNA or gDNA that made up the material.

Germline V lookup: CDR1 SGHDN, CDR2 FVKESK. V dropped 1 base and J dropped 5 bases, with 13 bases sitting between them. The CDR3 consists of 15 residues. How the authors handled the data: How many nucleated cells were present was estimated from reference gene primer amplification. Here immunoSEQ multiplex PCR was the method, and the copy in TCRdb shows in-frame clones only, minus some. The DNA was the basis for D and trimming; V, J and clone size are from that table. The sample has over 45,000 clones, roughly 87% seen once; the top ten hold 6.5% to 8%. The TCR originated in a man in his forties or fifties with active COVID-19. Input material: peripheral blood. The rearrangement uses TRBV14 and TRBJ2-3; a weak D match, TRBD1 (5 bases). The CDR3 here is CASSQVGSQGDTQYF. The CDR3 DNA reads as TGTGCCAGCAGCCAAGTAGGCTCCCAGGGAGATACGCAGTATTTT.